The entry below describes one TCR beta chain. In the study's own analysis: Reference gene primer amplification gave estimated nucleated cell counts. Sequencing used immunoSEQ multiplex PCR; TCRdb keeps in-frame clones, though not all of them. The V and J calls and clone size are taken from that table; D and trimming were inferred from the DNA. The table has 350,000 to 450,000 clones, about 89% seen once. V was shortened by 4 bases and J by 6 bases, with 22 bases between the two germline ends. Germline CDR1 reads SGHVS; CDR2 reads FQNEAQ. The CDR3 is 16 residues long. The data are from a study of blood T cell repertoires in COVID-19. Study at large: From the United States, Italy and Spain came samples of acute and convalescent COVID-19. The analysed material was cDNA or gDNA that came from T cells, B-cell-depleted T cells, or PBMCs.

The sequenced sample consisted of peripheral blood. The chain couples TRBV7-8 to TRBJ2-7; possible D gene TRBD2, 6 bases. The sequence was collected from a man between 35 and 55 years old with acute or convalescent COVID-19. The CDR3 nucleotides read TGTGCCAGCAGCTCCTTGGACGCAAGGACGCGGGGCGAGCAGTACTTC. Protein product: CASSSLDARTRGEQYF.